The clone carrying this TCR beta chain was counted many times. The data derive from a study of neurological immune-mediated disorders. The CDR3 is 13 amino acids. V was clipped by 8 bases and J by 0 bases, with 10 bases between them. Each CDR3 protein is one row after TCRdb ran MiXCR on the 5' RACE reads. The sample includes roughly 65,000 distinct CDR3 sequences, approximately 4.2% of them seen just once. The receptor was derived from a man in his forties or fifties with multiple sclerosis. Sequencing was performed on PBMCs. The chain joins TRBV12-3 or TRBV12-4 to TRBJ1-1, with D hard to call. CDR3 region: CASLQHMNTEAFF. The CDR3 bases are TGTGCCAGCCTACAGCACATGAACACTGAAGCTTTCTTT.